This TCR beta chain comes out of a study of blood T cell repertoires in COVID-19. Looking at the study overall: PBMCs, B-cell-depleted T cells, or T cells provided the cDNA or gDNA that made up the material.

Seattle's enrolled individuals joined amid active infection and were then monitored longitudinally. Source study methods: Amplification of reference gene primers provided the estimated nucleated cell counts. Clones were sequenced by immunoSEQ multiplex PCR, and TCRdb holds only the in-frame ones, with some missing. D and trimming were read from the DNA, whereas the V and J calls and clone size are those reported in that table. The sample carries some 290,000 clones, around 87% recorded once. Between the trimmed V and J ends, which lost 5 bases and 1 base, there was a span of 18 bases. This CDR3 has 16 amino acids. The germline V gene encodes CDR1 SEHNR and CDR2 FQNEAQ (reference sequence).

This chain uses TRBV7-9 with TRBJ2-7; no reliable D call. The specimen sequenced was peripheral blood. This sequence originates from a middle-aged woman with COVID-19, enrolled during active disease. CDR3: CASSTHVPLGSYEQYF. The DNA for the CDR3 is TGTGCCAGCAGCACCCATGTGCCCCTCGGGTCCTACGAGCAGTACTTC.